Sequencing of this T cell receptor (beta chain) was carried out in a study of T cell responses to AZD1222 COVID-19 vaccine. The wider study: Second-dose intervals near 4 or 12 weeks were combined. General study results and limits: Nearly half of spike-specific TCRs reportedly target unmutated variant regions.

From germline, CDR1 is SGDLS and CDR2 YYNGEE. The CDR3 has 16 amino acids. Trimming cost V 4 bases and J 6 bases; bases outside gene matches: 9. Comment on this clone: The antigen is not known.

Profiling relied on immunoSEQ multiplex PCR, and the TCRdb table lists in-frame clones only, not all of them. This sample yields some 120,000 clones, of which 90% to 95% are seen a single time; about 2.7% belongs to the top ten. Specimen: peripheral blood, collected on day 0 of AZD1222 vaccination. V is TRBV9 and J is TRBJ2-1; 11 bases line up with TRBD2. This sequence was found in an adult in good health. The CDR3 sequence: CASSLPLAGDGNEQFF. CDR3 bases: TGTGCCAGCAGCCTTCCACTAGCGGGAGATGGCAATGAGCAGTTCTTC.